This T cell receptor beta chain was retrieved from a study of CD8+ T cells in alopecia areata. Study-wide results and caveats: Lesional scalp, especially alopecia totalis/universalis, showed higher clonality than normal scalp. Amid tofacitinib therapy, many expanded lesional clones stayed present in scalp and blood.

This sample's treatment: oral pan-JAK inhibitor, 5-10 mg twice daily. Both CD4+ and CD8+ T cells were separated by sorting PBMCs. Turning to this clone: What it recognizes is unknown.

With 9 bases removed from V and 3 bases from J, the gap between germline ends came to 19 bases. Germline CDR1 reads SGHRS; CDR2 reads YFSETQ. The CDR3 loop spans 14 amino acids. The authors extracted RNA and reverse transcribed it into cDNA as the sequencing template. This table comes from immunoSEQ multiplex PCR, and its TCRdb copy is limited to in-frame clones, with some not included. The profile covers 160,000 or so clones, with around 71% appearing a single time and roughly 0.91% taken by the ten largest. The sample consisted of CD4+ T cells sorted from blood, taken at week 4, from a patient treated with tofacitinib. The receptor was derived from a human donor with alopecia areata. The genes are TRBV5-1 and TRBJ2-7; D is tentatively TRBD1 or TRBD2 (5 bases each). In nucleotides, the CDR3 is TGCGCCACCTCGAACGGGACCCACGGCTACGAGCAGTACTTC. Translation gives CATSNGTHGYEQYF.